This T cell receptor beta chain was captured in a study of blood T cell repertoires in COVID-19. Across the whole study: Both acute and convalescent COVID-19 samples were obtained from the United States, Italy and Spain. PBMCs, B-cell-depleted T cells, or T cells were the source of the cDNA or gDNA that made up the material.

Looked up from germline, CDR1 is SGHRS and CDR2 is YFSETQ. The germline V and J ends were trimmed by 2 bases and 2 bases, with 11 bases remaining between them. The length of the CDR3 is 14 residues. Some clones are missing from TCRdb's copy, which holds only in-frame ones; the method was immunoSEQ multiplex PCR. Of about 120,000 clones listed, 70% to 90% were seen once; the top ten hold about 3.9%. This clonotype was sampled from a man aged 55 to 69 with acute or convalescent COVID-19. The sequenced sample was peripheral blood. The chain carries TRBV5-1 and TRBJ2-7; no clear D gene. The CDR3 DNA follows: TGCGCCAGCAGCTTCGCCGACACTGCCTACGAGCAGTACTTC. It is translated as CASSFADTAYEQYF.